This T cell receptor (beta chain) was obtained from a study of T cells in tuberculosis. Each donor contributed about 100,000 T cells on average, unsorted. Germline CDR1 SGHRS, CDR2 YFSETQ. Trimming at V came to 0 bases and at J to 7 bases, leaving 1 base not matched to a gene. This CDR3 comprises 13 residues. Sequenced by immunoSEQ multiplex PCR; TCRdb stores in-frame clones only, minus some. The sample holds tens of thousands of clones, over 95% seen once. Specimen: PBMCs. This receptor was taken from a donor aged 10 to 29 with latent tuberculosis or without tuberculosis infection. The chain uses TRBV5-1 and TRBJ1-5, with 7 bases matching TRBD1. The CDR3 protein is CASSLGGGQPQHF. The CDR3 bases are TGCGCCAGCAGCTTGGGAGGGGGCCAGCCCCAGCATTTT.